Listed below are T cell receptor beta chains from one sample, sequenced in a study of blood T cell repertoires in COVID-19. Libraries were prepared by immunoSEQ multiplex PCR; TCRdb keeps only in-frame clonotypes and omits some of them. The sample gives fewer than 250,000 clones, roughly 85% of which show up once; 3.5% to 4% is in the top ten. Sequencing was done on a sample of PBMCs or T cells enriched from blood (not recorded which). These receptors all stem from a woman between 40 and 55 years old with acute COVID-19. Each CDR3 is given with its conserved first and last residue. The D gene is left open where the match is weak. Clone size is stated in some rows and not others, as once, few, many or a class when expanded.

size	V	J	D	DNA	CDR3
NA	TRBV5-1	TRBJ2-7	TRBD2	TGCGCCAGCAGCCGACTAGCGGGAGGACCGGGGGGCGAGCAGTACTTC	CASSRLAGGPGGEQYF
once	TRBV5-1	TRBJ2-2	NA	TGCGCCAGCAGCTTTACTACTCTTACCGGGGAGCTGTTTTTT	CASSFTTLTGELFF
few	TRBV11-3	TRBJ1-5	NA	TGTGCCAGCAGCTTAGTTGGCAGGGTTGAGGATCAGCCCCAGCATTTT	CASSLVGRVEDQPQHF
NA	TRBV7-3	TRBJ2-3	NA	TGTGCCAGCAGCTTATTCCGCGGGCCAGATACGCAGTATTTT	CASSLFRGPDTQYF
NA	TRBV9	TRBJ2-1	TRBD2	TGTGCCAGCAGCGTAGACACTAGCGGGAGAACCTACAATGAGCAGTTCTTC	CASSVDTSGRTYNEQFF
NA	TRBV28	TRBJ1-4	NA	TGTGCCAGCAGTTTAGAGACAGGCTTCCGAAAACTGTTTTTT	CASSLETGFRKLFF
NA	TRBV11-3	TRBJ2-7	NA	TGTGCCAGCAGCTCCTTATTCGAGCAGTACTTC	CASSSLFEQYF
NA	TRBV25-1	TRBJ1-1	NA	TGTGCCAGCAGCCACAGGGAAGGGGGGAACACTGAAGCTTTCTTT	CASSHREGGNTEAFF
NA	TRBV7-9	TRBJ2-5	TRBD2	TGTGCCAGCAGCTTAGTAGGCGGGAGGGGAGAGACCCAGTACTTC	CASSLVGGRGETQYF
NA	TRBV5-6	TRBJ2-1	NA	TGTGCCAGCAGCTCCGGGGTGGGCAATGAGCAGTTCTTC	CASSSGVGNEQFF
NA	TRBV2	TRBJ2-5	NA	TGTGCCAGCAGTGCGTATGAGACCCAGTACTTC	CASSAYETQYF
NA	TRBV27	TRBJ1-2	NA	TGTGCCAGCAGTTTATCCTTCGGGGGGGGCTACACCTTC	CASSLSFGGGYTF
NA	TRBV5-1	TRBJ1-1	NA	TGCGCCAGCAGCTTAAACCCTTACCGGGACACTGAAGCTTTCTTT	CASSLNPYRDTEAFF
NA	TRBV7-9	TRBJ2-1	TRBD1	TGTGCCAGCAGCTTATTGGGGACAGGGGTTTACAATGAGCAGTTCTTC	CASSLLGTGVYNEQFF
NA	TRBV13	TRBJ2-2	TRBD1	TGTGCCAGCAGCTCCCGGACAGGGGGATGGACCGGGGAGCTGTTTTTT	CASSSRTGGWTGELFF
NA	TRBV29-1	TRBJ1-1	NA	TGCAGCGTTGATATGGGCACCCGGCGGAACACTGAAGCTTTCTTT	CSVDMGTRRNTEAFF
NA	TRBV7-2	TRBJ2-7	TRBD2	TGTGCCAGCAGCTTAGGAGTCCCTAGCGGGGGTCCCCTTTCCTACGAGCAGTACTTC	CASSLGVPSGGPLSYEQYF
NA	TRBV13	TRBJ1-6	NA	TGTGCCAGCAGCTTGTACCAAGGAGGAGAGGGCGCGTATAATTCACCCCTCCACTTT	CASSLYQGGEGAYNSPLHF
NA	TRBV28	TRBJ2-5	TRBD2	TGTGCCAGCAGTTCACTAGCGGGAGTAGAGACCCAGTACTTC	CASSSLAGVETQYF
NA	TRBV29-1	TRBJ1-2	NA	TGCAGCGTCGGAGAAAACTATGGCTACACCTTC	CSVGENYGYTF
NA	TRBV19	TRBJ1-5	NA	TGTGCCAGTAGTATGGACGGACTTAGCAATCAGCCCCAGCATTTT	CASSMDGLSNQPQHF
NA	TRBV21-1	TRBJ2-3	NA	TGTGCCAGCAGCATTCGAGAAAGACTAGCGGGAAAGGGGTCAGATACGCAGTATTTT	CASSIRERLAGKGSDTQYF
NA	TRBV6-6	TRBJ1-2	TRBD1	TGTGCCAGCAGTTATCAGGGGGCAGACTATGGCTACACCTTC	CASSYQGADYGYTF
once	TRBV19	TRBJ1-5	TRBD1	TGTGCCAGTAGCTCTCCAGGGGGTACGGGTCAGCCCCAGCATTTT	CASSSPGGTGQPQHF
NA	TRBV28	TRBJ2-7	NA	TGTGCCAGCAGTCTCCTCTACGAGCAGTACTTC	CASSLLYEQYF
NA	TRBV6-6	TRBJ2-7	TRBD1	TGTGCCAGCAGCCACTCCGGGACAGGGCCCTACGAGCAGTACTTC	CASSHSGTGPYEQYF
NA	TRBV7-9	TRBJ2-7	TRBD1	TGTGCCAGCAGCTTAGATGGGACAGGGAATCCCTACGAGCAGTACTTC	CASSLDGTGNPYEQYF
NA	TRBV20-1	TRBJ1-3	NA	TGCAGTGCTAGTACAAGAATCGGAAACACCATATATTTT	CSASTRIGNTIYF
NA	TRBV5-1	TRBJ2-2	NA	TGCGCCAGCAGCTTGGAAGAGACGAACACCGGGGAGCTGTTTTTT	CASSLEETNTGELFF
NA	TRBV10-3	TRBJ1-2	TRBD1	TGTGCCATCAGCCCGACAGGGGACGGCTACACCTTC	CAISPTGDGYTF
NA	TRBV9	TRBJ1-2	NA	TGTGCCAGCAGCGTGGCGGGGGAATATGGCTACACCTTC	CASSVAGEYGYTF
NA	TRBV19	TRBJ1-6	NA	TGTGCCAGTAGTATCCTCCGCAGGCCCTATAATTCACCCCTCCACTTT	CASSILRRPYNSPLHF
NA	TRBV7-3	TRBJ2-3	TRBD2	TGTGCCAGCAGCCCGGGGGGTTCCACAGATACGCAGTATTTT	CASSPGGSTDTQYF
NA	TRBV18	TRBJ2-3	NA	TGTGCCAGCTCACCACCCACGGATAGCGCAGATACGCAGTATTTT	CASSPPTDSADTQYF
few	TRBV5-1	TRBJ2-1	TRBD2	TGCGCCAGCAGCCAGGGACTAGCGGGGGAGCAGTTCTTC	CASSQGLAGEQFF
few	TRBV30	TRBJ2-1	NA	TGTGCCTGGAGCTTGAGGAATGAGCAGTTCTTC	CAWSLRNEQFF
NA	TRBV11-3	TRBJ2-7	TRBD1	TGTGCCAGCAGCTTCTCGTCATATAGGACAGGGGGAAGCCACGAGCAGTACTTC	CASSFSSYRTGGSHEQYF
NA	TRBV14	TRBJ1-6	NA	TGTGCCAGCAGCCAAGATCCTAGATATTCACCCCTCCACTTT	CASSQDPRYSPLHF
NA	TRBV28	TRBJ2-3	TRBD2	TGTGCCACCTTTCCTTTAGGCCTAGCGGAGGTCACAGATACGCAGTATTTT	CATFPLGLAEVTDTQYF
once	TRBV23-1	TRBJ2-1	TRBD1	TGCGCCAGCAGCCCTAGGGACAGGGGAATACCACCCTACAATGAGCAGTTCTTC	CASSPRDRGIPPYNEQFF
NA	TRBV2	TRBJ1-5	TRBD1	TGTGCCAGCGCTCAAGGGACAGGGTTAAATCAGCCCCAGCATTTT	CASAQGTGLNQPQHF
NA	TRBV30	TRBJ1-3	TRBD1	TGTGCCTGGAACCTCGGACAGGGAGGAAACACCATATATTTT	CAWNLGQGGNTIYF
NA	TRBV28	TRBJ2-5	NA	TGTGCCAGCAGTTTCCGCCCCACAGATCAAGAGACCCAGTACTTC	CASSFRPTDQETQYF
few	TRBV7-9	TRBJ2-5	NA	TGTGCCAGCAGCCCCAGGGGGGAAGAGACCCAGTACTTC	CASSPRGEETQYF
NA	TRBV7-2	TRBJ2-1	NA	TGTGCCAGCAGCTTAGCCCGCGGGGCCCACAATGAGCAGTTCTTC	CASSLARGAHNEQFF
NA	TRBV19	TRBJ1-5	NA	TGTGCCAGTAGTATCGTCAGGTATAGCAATCAGCCCCAGCATTTT	CASSIVRYSNQPQHF
NA	TRBV3-1/TRBV3-2	TRBJ2-5	TRBD1	TGTGCCAGCAGCCACCGACAGGGGTGGGTGGAGACCCAGTACTTC	CASSHRQGWVETQYF
NA	TRBV28	TRBJ1-5	NA	TGTGCCAGCAGCCTCGGGTCTTCCCCCAATCAGCCCCAGCATTTT	CASSLGSSPNQPQHF
NA	TRBV5-8	TRBJ2-5	TRBD2	TGTGCCAGCTTAGTGGGCGGGGGAGAGACCCAGTACTTC	CASLVGGGETQYF
NA	TRBV28	TRBJ2-7	NA	TGTGCCAGCAGTTTTGCAGGGGCGCTTACACTCTCCTACGAGCAGTACTTC	CASSFAGALTLSYEQYF
NA	TRBV11-3	TRBJ1-2	NA	TGTGCCAGCAGCTTTGCCGGACAGCGCAGGGGAGGCTACACCTTC	CASSFAGQRRGGYTF
NA	TRBV4-3	TRBJ1-5	TRBD1	TGCGCCAGCAGCCATCACCACAGGGGAGGCAATCAGCCCCAGCATTTT	CASSHHHRGGNQPQHF
NA	TRBV3-1/TRBV3-2	TRBJ2-1	NA	TGTGCCAGCAGCCACCGAGATCAGGGAAATGAGCAGTTCTTC	CASSHRDQGNEQFF
NA	TRBV4-3	TRBJ2-7	TRBD2	TGCGCCAGCAGCCAAGCAACTGGGACTAGCGGGAGTTACGAGCAGTACTTC	CASSQATGTSGSYEQYF
NA	TRBV2	TRBJ2-1	TRBD2	TGTGCCAGCAGCCTCACTAGCGGGAATGAGCAGTTCTTC	CASSLTSGNEQFF
NA	TRBV6-5	TRBJ2-3	TRBD2	TGTGCCAGCAGTTACGGGACTAGCGGGACCACAGATACGCAGTATTTT	CASSYGTSGTTDTQYF
NA	TRBV19	TRBJ2-1	TRBD2	TGTGCCAGTAGCATGAAGCGGGAGGTTCGGCGGAATGAGCAGTTCTTC	CASSMKREVRRNEQFF
NA	TRBV3-1/TRBV3-2	TRBJ2-1	TRBD2	TGTGCCAGCAGCCACGGATCTAGCGGGAGGCCAATGGGGGGATGGCAGTTCTTC	CASSHGSSGRPMGGWQFF
NA	TRBV27	TRBJ1-4	TRBD1	TGTGCCAGCAGTTCGACAGGGACTGGTGGAAAACTGTTTTTT	CASSSTGTGGKLFF
NA	TRBV20-1	TRBJ2-1	NA	TGCAGTGCTAGTAGCGAGACGGCGTTCTTC	CSASSETAFF